Below are 21 T cell receptor beta chains sequenced from a single sample in a study of cytomegalovirus exposure and HLA in healthy donors. The method was immunoSEQ multiplex PCR; TCRdb's version includes in-frame clones alone and lacks a portion of them. The sample lists over 200,000 clones, just over 85% occurring once. Sequenced input: PBMCs. These receptors were collected from a woman younger than 35 in good health and CMV-seronegative.

V usage is TRBV5-1 and J usage is TRBJ2-1, with TRBD2 matching 11 bases. The CDR3 spans 14 residues. Looked up from germline, CDR1 is SGHRS and CDR2 is YFSETQ. Trimming cost V 2 bases and J 8 bases; bases outside gene matches: 3. CDR3 amino acids: CASSLGLAGYEQFF. In nucleotides, the CDR3 is TGCGCCAGCAGCTTAGGACTAGCGGGCTATGAGCAGTTCTTC.

The chain combines TRBV13 with TRBJ2-1; 8 positions match TRBD2. Germline V CDR1 and CDR2: PRHDT, FYEKMQ (reference sequence). The junction had 8 bases not matched to a gene; V was cut back by 5 bases and J by 2 bases. CDR3 length: 16 amino acids. This CDR3 reads CASSRGLAATYNEQFF. The CDR3 nucleotides read TGTGCCAGCAGCCGAGGACTAGCCGCTACCTACAATGAGCAGTTCTTC.

The rearrangement joins TRBV4-1 to TRBJ2-7; 8 bases line up with TRBD2. CDR3 size: 15 residues. CDR1 is MGHRA, CDR2 YSYEKL, per germline. With 0 bases clipped from V and 2 bases from J, the junction kept 3 bases outside the gene matches. CDR3 residues: CASSQETGRAYEQYF. CDR3 sequence (DNA): TGCGCCAGCAGCCAAGAGACCGGGAGGGCCTACGAGCAGTACTTC.

Worth noting for this clone: The same CDR3 is also encoded by other DNA sequences in this sample. The CDR3 loop is CASSLPTGGSETQYF. As DNA, the CDR3 is TGTGCCAGCAGTTTACCCACAGGGGGCAGTGAGACCCAGTACTTC. V is TRBV28 and J is TRBJ2-5; TRBD1 aligns across 9 bases. Trimming cost V 2 bases and J 5 bases; bases outside gene matches: 6. The CDR3 has 15 residues. CDR1 MDHEN and CDR2 SYDVKM come from the germline V gene.

This clone was observed a single time. Relative to the germline gene, one junction end is altered; a read error may explain this. The chain is built from TRBV19 and TRBJ2-7; 11 bases agree with TRBD2. Per germline, CDR1 LNHDA and CDR2 SQIVND (reference sequence). This CDR3 region has 16 residues. In nucleotides, the CDR3 is TGTGCCAGTAGTATCTATAGCGGGAGGGGCACCTACGAGCAGTACTTT. Translating gives CASSIYSGRGTYEQYF.

The chain joins TRBV28 to TRBJ1-5; 7 nucleotides align to TRBD1. Germline assignment: CDR1 MDHEN and CDR2 SYDVKM. The CDR3 extends over 16 amino acids. After removal of 6 bases from V and 3 bases from J, the junction contained 11 bases not matched to a gene. The CDR3 DNA is TGTGCCAGCAGCACCGCCAGGGGGACTCTCAATCAGCCCCAGCATTTT. Translation gives CASSTARGTLNQPQHF.

The chain carries TRBV6-5 and TRBJ1-1; D is unclear. The CDR3 covers 12 residues. The germline gives CDR1 MNHEY, CDR2 SVGAGI. V was clipped by 1 base and J by 6 bases, with 6 bases between them. CDR3 loop: CASSYWRAEAFF. For the CDR3, the DNA is TGTGCCAGCAGTTACTGGAGGGCTGAAGCTTTCTTT.

This clone was detected only once. The chain carries TRBV6-4 and TRBJ2-1; 7 bases agree with TRBD2. V dropped 4 bases and J dropped 8; count of bases not matched to a gene: 8. Germline V CDR1 and CDR2: MRHNA, SNTAGT. The CDR3 has 14 amino acids. This CDR3 reads CASSATTSVDEQFF. For the CDR3, the DNA is TGTGCCAGCAGTGCTACTACTAGCGTCGATGAGCAGTTCTTC.

This clone was observed a few times. V usage is TRBV18 and J usage is TRBJ2-2, with TRBD1 matching over 9 bases. From germline, CDR1 is KGHSH and CDR2 LQKENI. V trimming: 5 bases; J trimming: 6 bases; junction bases outside the gene matches: 7. CDR3 size: 15 residues. DNA for the CDR3: TGTGCCAGCTCAAGGGGACAGGGTGAAGCCGGGGAGCTGTTTTTT. Translated, it gives CASSRGQGEAGELFF. Variable domain in full (rest from reference TRBV18 and TRBJ2-2): NAGVMQNPRHLVRRRGQEARLRCSPMKGHSHVYWYRQLPEEGLKFMVYLQKENIIDESGMPKERFSAEFPKEGPSILRIQQVVRGDSAAYFCASSRGQGEAGELFFGEGSRLTVL.

This chain joins TRBV29-1 and TRBJ2-2; 7 nucleotides match TRBD1. The germline V gene has CDR1 SQVTM and CDR2 ANQGSEA. The CDR3 runs to 14 residues. Trimming took 6 bases from V and 1 from J; bases not matched to a gene: 5. Written as DNA, the CDR3 is TGCAGCGTGCCCGGGACAGAGAACACCGGGGAGCTGTTTTTT. Protein sequence: CSVPGTENTGELFF.

V and J are TRBV28 and TRBJ2-1; 9 bases fit TRBD2. J lost 3 bases, V lost 1 base, and 7 bases had no gene match. CDR1 and CDR2 from the germline V gene are MDHEN and SYDVKM. CDR3 length: 17 amino acids. CDR3 amino acids: CASSLLRSSGIYNEQFF. For the CDR3, the DNA is TGTGCCAGCAGTTTATTACGGTCTAGCGGGATCTACAATGAGCAGTTCTTC.

The genes are TRBV7-9 and TRBJ1-1, with D possibly TRBD1 on 5 matching bases. V was cut by 5 bases and J by 4 bases, with 14 bases left in between. CDR3 size: 14 residues. From germline, CDR1 is SEHNR and CDR2 FQNEAQ (reference sequence). The CDR3 region is CASSPPGGGTEAFF. In DNA, the CDR3 is TGTGCCAGCAGCCCACCAGGCGGGGGCACTGAAGCTTTCTTT.

This rearrangement joins TRBV9 to TRBJ1-2; D is undetermined. Germline V lookup: CDR1 SGDLS, CDR2 YYNGEE. The length of the CDR3 is 15 residues. Trimming shortened V by 1 base and J by 5 bases, and 15 bases separated the two germline ends. The CDR3 region is CASSVSASGSYGYTF. The CDR3 region has the DNA TGTGCCAGCAGCGTATCGGCCAGCGGGTCATATGGCTACACCTTC.

CDR3 residues: CASTGRDSYNEQFF. In DNA form, the CDR3 reads TGTGCCAGCACGGGGCGGGACTCCTACAATGAGCAGTTCTTC. The gene calls are TRBV27 and TRBJ2-1; possible D gene TRBD2, 6 bases. Germline V gene data show CDR1 as MNHEY and CDR2 as SMNVEV (reference sequence). The CDR3 totals 14 residues. Trimming shortened V by 7 bases and J by 0 bases, and 10 bases separated the two germline ends.

The chain uses TRBV30 and TRBJ1-3; D unclear. Trimming took 2 bases from V and 4 from J, leaving 15 bases between them. The CDR3 sequence is 15 residues long. Germline V gives CDR1 GTSNPN, CDR2 SVGIG (reference sequence). As DNA, the CDR3 is TGTGCCTGGAGTCCGGGGAGGGCGCACGGAAACACCATATATTTT. Translated: CAWSPGRAHGNTIYF.

The V gene is TRBV7-9, the J gene TRBJ1-1; D is perhaps TRBD1 (5 bases). CDR1 SEHNR and CDR2 FQNEAQ come from the germline V gene (reference sequence). The CDR3 is 12 amino acids. V dropped 1 base and J dropped 7 bases, with 7 bases sitting between them. The CDR3 loop reads CASSLGQFEAFF. The CDR3 bases are TGTGCCAGCAGCTTAGGACAGTTTGAAGCTTTCTTT.

The chain uses TRBV10-3 and TRBJ1-2; maybe TRBD1 (5 bases). Looked up from germline, CDR1 is ENHRY and CDR2 is SYGVKD. V was shortened by 3 bases and J by 0 bases, with 8 bases between the two germline ends. CDR3 length: 14 residues. The CDR3 DNA is TGTGCCATCAGTGAACAACAGGCTAACTATGGCTACACCTTC. Its translation is CAISEQQANYGYTF.

This rearrangement joins TRBV13 to TRBJ2-3, with TRBD2 as a possible D gene (6 bases). This CDR3 contains 16 residues. V lost 0 bases and J 5 bases, leaving 15 bases between the germline ends. Germline lookup yields CDR1 PRHDT and CDR2 FYEKMQ (reference sequence). CDR3 residues: CASSLGISGPGDTQYF. The CDR3 DNA is TGTGCCAGCAGCTTAGGGATTAGCGGACCGGGAGATACGCAGTATTTT.

This chain joins TRBV27 and TRBJ2-1; 7 bases line up with TRBD1. CDR1 and CDR2 (germline): MNHEY, SMNVEV (reference sequence). The CDR3 runs to 15 residues. The V gene end was trimmed by 5 bases and the J gene end by 0 bases; junction bases not matched to a gene: 4. The CDR3 sequence: CASSVGQSSYNEQFF. The CDR3 DNA reads as TGTGCCAGCAGTGTGGGACAGAGCTCCTACAATGAGCAGTTCTTC.

This chain connects TRBV20-1 to TRBJ2-1; D not certain. CDR3 length equals 10 residues. Trimming stripped 6 bases from V and 7 bases from J, with 7 bases between. The germline V gene has CDR1 DFQATT and CDR2 SNEGSKA (reference sequence). CDR3 sequence reads: CSARMNEQFF. CDR3 DNA: TGCAGTGCCAGGATGAATGAGCAGTTCTTC.

The rearrangement links TRBV5-4 to TRBJ1-1; perhaps TRBD1 as D (6 bases). Germline V CDR1 and CDR2: SGHNT, YYREEE (reference sequence). Trimming left V 4 bases short and J 3 bases short, with 16 bases between. CDR3 size: 15 residues. DNA of the CDR3: TGTGCCAGCAGCCCATTAGGACAGTCCCACACTGAAGCTTTCTTT. This codes for CASSPLGQSHTEAFF.